The table lists the clone carrying this T cell receptor beta chain with a few counts. Its antigen is as yet unknown. This sample is drawn from a study of cytotoxic CD8 clonotypes in ibrutinib-treated CLL. Study in general: The response samples were taken once patients had been treated for a median of about 12 months, range 6 to 36. The study's findings and limits: Clonality went up at the time of ibrutinib response, stayed stable in sustained remission, and later dropped back toward its baseline level at progression.

The CDR3 sequence is 12 residues long. Per germline, CDR1 GTSNPN and CDR2 SVGIG (reference sequence). V lost 0 bases, J lost 5 bases, and 5 bases lay in between. Sequenced by immunoSEQ multiplex PCR; TCRdb stores in-frame clones only, minus some. The table includes around 70,000 clones, 70% to 90% detected once. The clonotype originates from a human donor with chronic lymphocytic leukemia. The chain uses TRBV30 and TRBJ2-1; D not certain. The starting material was PBMCs, obtained after 24 months of ibrutinib treatment. CDR3 nucleotide sequence: TGTGCCTGGAGTGTACTCCACAATGAGCAGTTCTTC. It yields the protein CAWSVLHNEQFF.